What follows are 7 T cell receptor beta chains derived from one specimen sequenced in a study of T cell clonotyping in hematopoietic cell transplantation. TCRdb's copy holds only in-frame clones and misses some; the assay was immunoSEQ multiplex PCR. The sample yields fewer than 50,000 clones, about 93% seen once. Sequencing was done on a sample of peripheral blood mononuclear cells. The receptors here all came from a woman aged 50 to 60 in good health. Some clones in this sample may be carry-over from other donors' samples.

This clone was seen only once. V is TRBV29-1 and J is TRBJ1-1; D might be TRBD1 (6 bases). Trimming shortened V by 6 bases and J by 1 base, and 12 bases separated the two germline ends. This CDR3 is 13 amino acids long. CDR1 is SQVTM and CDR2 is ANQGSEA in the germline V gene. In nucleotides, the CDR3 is TGCAGCGTCGCACCGGACAGGAACACTGAAGCTTTCTTT. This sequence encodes CSVAPDRNTEAFF.

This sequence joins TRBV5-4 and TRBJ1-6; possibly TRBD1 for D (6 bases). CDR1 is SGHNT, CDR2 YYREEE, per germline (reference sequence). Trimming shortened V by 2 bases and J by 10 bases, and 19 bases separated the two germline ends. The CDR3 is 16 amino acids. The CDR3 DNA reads TGTGCCAGCAGCTTACCCCCCGGGGGCGCGTCCTCACCCCTCCACTTT. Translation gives CASSLPPGGASSPLHF.

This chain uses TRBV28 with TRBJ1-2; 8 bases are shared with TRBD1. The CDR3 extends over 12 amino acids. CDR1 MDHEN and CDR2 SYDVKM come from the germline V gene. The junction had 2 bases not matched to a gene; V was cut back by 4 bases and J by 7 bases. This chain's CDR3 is CASSSTGGGYTF. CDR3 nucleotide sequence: TGTGCCAGCAGTTCCACAGGGGGTGGCTACACCTTC.

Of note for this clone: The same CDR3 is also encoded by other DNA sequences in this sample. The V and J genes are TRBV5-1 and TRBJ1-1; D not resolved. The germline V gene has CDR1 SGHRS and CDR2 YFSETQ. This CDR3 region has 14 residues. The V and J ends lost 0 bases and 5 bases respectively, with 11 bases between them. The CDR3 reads CASSLAGGRTEAFF. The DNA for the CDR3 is TGCGCCAGCAGCTTGGCGGGCGGAAGGACTGAAGCTTTCTTT.

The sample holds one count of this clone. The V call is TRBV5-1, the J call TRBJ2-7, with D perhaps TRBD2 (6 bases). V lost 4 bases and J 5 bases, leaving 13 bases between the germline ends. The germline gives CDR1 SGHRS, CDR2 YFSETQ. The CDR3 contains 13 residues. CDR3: CASSPAGTHEQYF. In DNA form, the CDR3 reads TGCGCCAGCAGCCCGGCGGGGACCCACGAGCAGTACTTC.

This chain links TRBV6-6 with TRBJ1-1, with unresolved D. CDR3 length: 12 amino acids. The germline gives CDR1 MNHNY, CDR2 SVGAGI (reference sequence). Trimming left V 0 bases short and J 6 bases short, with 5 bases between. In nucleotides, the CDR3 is TGTGCCAGCAGTTACTCGACTGCTGAAGCTTTCTTT. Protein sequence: CASSYSTAEAFF.

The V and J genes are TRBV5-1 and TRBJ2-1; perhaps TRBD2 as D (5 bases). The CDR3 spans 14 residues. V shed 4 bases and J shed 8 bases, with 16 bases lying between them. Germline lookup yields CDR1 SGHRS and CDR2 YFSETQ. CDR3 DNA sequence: TGCGCCAGCAGCCCAGGAGGACGGTTGGATGAGCAGTTCTTC. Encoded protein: CASSPGGRLDEQFF.